Listed here are 10 T cell receptor beta chains from one sample, sequenced in a study of shared clonotypes between healthy human individuals. Measured with immunoSEQ multiplex PCR; TCRdb has only the in-frame clones, and not every one. The sample contains around 1,900,000 clones, about 93% of which appear only once. Naive CD8 isolation took CD45RO-negative cells positively selected for CCR7 and excluded terminally differentiated effector memory CD45RA+ cells. Sequenced material: naive CD8+ T cells from PBMCs. All receptors derive from a man younger than 35 in good health. Some clones in this sample may be carry-over from other donors' samples.

The gene calls are TRBV20-1 and TRBJ2-1; D gene ambiguous. The germline gives CDR1 DFQATT, CDR2 SNEGSKA (reference sequence). There are 8 residues in the CDR3. Trimming left V 4 bases short and J 8 bases short, with 0 bases between. CDR3: CSANEQFF. The CDR3, as DNA: TGCAGTGCTAATGAGCAGTTCTTC.

Concerning this clone itself: This specimen includes other DNA sequences encoding the same CDR3. V and J are TRBV6-5 and TRBJ1-1; D ambiguous. Germline CDR1 MNHEY, CDR2 SVGAGI. The CDR3 sequence is 15 residues long. The V and J ends lost 0 bases and 0 bases respectively, with 8 bases between them. The chain's CDR3 is CASSYSRYMNTEAFF. CDR3 DNA: TGTGCCAGCAGTTACTCAAGATACATGAACACTGAAGCTTTCTTT.

The J gene is TRBJ2-2, the V gene TRBV9; 10 bases line up with TRBD2. The V segment lost 0 bases and the J segment 4 bases; nucleotides outside the gene matches: 3. CDR3 length: 16 residues. CDR1 and CDR2 from the germline V gene are SGDLS and YYNGEE. The CDR3 is CASSVGAGGSTGELFF. Here the CDR3 DNA reads TGTGCCAGCAGCGTAGGAGCGGGAGGGAGCACCGGGGAGCTGTTTTTT. The entire variable domain, with the rest obtained from reference TRBV9 and TRBJ2-2, is as follows: DSGVTQTPKHLITATGQRVTLRCSPRSGDLSVYWYQQSLDQGLQFLIQYYNGEERAKGNILERFSAQQFPDLHSELNLSSLELGDSALYFCASSVGAGGSTGELFFGEGSRLTVL.

The chain is built from TRBV28 and TRBJ1-1; no firm D call. This CDR3 comprises 13 residues. Germline CDR1 MDHEN, CDR2 SYDVKM. V was clipped by 3 bases and J by 4 bases, with 9 bases between them. CDR3 amino acids: CASSFWRSTEAFF. The CDR3, as DNA: TGTGCCAGCAGTTTTTGGCGGAGCACTGAAGCTTTCTTT.

The chain uses TRBV13 and TRBJ1-5; D might be TRBD1 (5 bases). CDR1 and CDR2 (germline): PRHDT, FYEKMQ (reference sequence). V was trimmed by 0 bases and J by 2 bases, leaving 11 bases between them. This CDR3 spans 16 amino acids. CDR3 residues: CASSLGRGRGNQPQHF. DNA of the CDR3: TGTGCCAGCAGCTTAGGCCGGGGGAGAGGCAATCAGCCCCAGCATTTT. Filled out from reference TRBV13 and TRBJ1-5, the complete variable domain reads AAGVIQSPRHLIKEKRETATLKCYPIPRHDTVYWYQQGPGQDPQFLISFYEKMQSDKGSIPDRFSAQQFSDYHSELNMSSLELGDSALYFCASSLGRGRGNQPQHFGDGTRLSIL.

The rearrangement uses TRBV4-2 and TRBJ2-7, with D possibly being TRBD1 or TRBD2 (5 bases each). Per germline, CDR1 LGHNA and CDR2 YNFKEQ. Trimming left V 3 bases short and J 2 bases short, with 11 bases between. This CDR3 contains 14 residues. The CDR3 reads CASSHGTQTYEQYF. CDR3 bases: TGTGCCAGCAGCCATGGGACCCAAACCTACGAGCAGTACTTC.

The chain combines TRBV9 with TRBJ2-3; D is uncertain. CDR3 length equals 16 residues. The germline CDR1 and CDR2 sequences are SGDLS and YYNGEE. The V end lost 2 bases, the J end lost 0 bases, and 13 bases lay between the germline ends. The DNA for the CDR3 is TGTGCCAGCAGCGTGGGTTGGGCAGCTAGCACAGATACGCAGTATTTT. Translating it yields CASSVGWAASTDTQYF.

V gene TRBV11-1 combines with J gene TRBJ1-2; D is uncertain. Germline CDR1 SGHAT, CDR2 FQDESV (reference sequence). Trimming stripped 2 bases from V and 4 bases from J, with 11 bases between. The CDR3 totals 14 residues. This CDR3 reads CASSLTSVSYGYTF. CDR3 bases: TGTGCCAGCAGCTTAACTTCAGTTTCCTATGGCTACACCTTC.

This chain's CDR3 is CASARARNNQPQHF. The CDR3 DNA is TGTGCCAGCGCAAGGGCTAGGAACAATCAGCCCCAGCATTTT. The chain uses TRBV27 and TRBJ1-5, with D uncertain. Trimming pared 8 bases from V and 3 bases from J, leaving 14 bases between. Looked up from germline, CDR1 is MNHEY and CDR2 is SMNVEV (reference sequence). There are 14 residues in the CDR3.

The V call is TRBV7-9, the J call TRBJ1-2; 10 positions agree with TRBD1. J was trimmed by 4 bases and V by 5 bases; bases with no gene match: 13. The germline V gene has CDR1 SEHNR and CDR2 FQNEAQ (reference sequence). This CDR3 contains 17 residues. The CDR3 DNA is TGTGCCAGCAGCACTAGACCCTTGGGACAGGGGTTCTATGGCTACACCTTC. It is translated as CASSTRPLGQGFYGYTF.